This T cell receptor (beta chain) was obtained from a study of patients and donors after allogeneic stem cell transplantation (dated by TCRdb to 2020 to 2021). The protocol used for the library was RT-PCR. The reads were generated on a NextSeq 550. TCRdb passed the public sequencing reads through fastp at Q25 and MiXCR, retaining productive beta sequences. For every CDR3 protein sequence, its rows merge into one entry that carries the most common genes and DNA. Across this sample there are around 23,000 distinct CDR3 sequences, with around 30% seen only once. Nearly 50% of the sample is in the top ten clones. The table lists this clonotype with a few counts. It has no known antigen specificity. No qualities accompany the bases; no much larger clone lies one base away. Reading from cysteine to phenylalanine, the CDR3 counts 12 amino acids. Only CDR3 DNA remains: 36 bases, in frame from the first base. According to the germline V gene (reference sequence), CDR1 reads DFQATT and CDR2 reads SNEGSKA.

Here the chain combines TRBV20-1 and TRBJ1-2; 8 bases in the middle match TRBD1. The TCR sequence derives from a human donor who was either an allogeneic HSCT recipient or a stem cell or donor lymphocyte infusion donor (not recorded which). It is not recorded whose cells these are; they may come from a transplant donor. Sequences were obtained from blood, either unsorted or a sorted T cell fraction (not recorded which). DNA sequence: TGCAGGAAGGAGGCAGGGGGCTTTGGCTACACCTTC. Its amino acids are CRKEAGGFGYTF.